This record looks at one T cell receptor (beta chain) sequence and its context. Its antigen is not identified. The data derive from a study of T cell responses to AZD1222 COVID-19 vaccine. Study conclusions and caveats: No repertoire was sampled before or during the peak T cell response, only after it.

Sequencing used immunoSEQ multiplex PCR; TCRdb keeps in-frame clones, though not all of them. The table records approximately 97,000 clones, about 88% of them present only once. This TCR was recovered from an adult in good health. The sequencing used peripheral blood, collected on day 0 of AZD1222 vaccination.

The chain's CDR3 is CASSEPRQADYEQYF. CDR3 sequence (DNA): TGCGCCAGCAGTGAGCCTAGGCAGGCGGACTACGAGCAGTACTTC. The rearrangement uses TRBV10-2 and TRBJ2-7; D is uncertain. The CDR3 length is 15 residues. Germline CDR1 reads WSHSY; CDR2 reads SAAADI. The V and J ends lost 2 bases and 3 bases respectively, with 14 bases between them.